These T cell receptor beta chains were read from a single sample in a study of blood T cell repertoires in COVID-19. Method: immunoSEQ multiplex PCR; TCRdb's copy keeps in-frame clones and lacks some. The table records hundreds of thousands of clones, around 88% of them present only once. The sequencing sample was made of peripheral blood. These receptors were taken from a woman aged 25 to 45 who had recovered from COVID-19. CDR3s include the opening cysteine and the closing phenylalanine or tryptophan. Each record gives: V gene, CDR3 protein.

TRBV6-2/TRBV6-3,CASSYSVGAKFF
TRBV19,CATQLGGLTGELFF
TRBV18,CASSQGGQGRRETQYF
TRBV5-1,CASSLLGSTANQETQYF
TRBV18,CASSSDRSSAEAFF
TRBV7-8,CASSFRPGESYEQYF
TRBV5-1,CASSLGSSGGQETQYF
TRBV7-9,CASSSPGQGAYETQYF
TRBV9,CASSVVTGSTEAFF
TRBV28,CASSSSGQGPASYEQYF
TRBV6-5,CASRQGANTEAFF
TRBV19,CASSIWGQGNSPLHF
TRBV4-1,CASSQGQGLGEAFF
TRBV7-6,CASSFRDSSYNEQFF
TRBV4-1,CASSQSPRTGNYGYTF
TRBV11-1,CASSPTPDRVETQYF
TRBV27,CASSFRVAYNSPLHF
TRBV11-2,CASTTPRGSYEQYF
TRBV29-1,CSALNQVGNTIYF
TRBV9,CASSEGVSREQYF
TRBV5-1,CASSSTGGSDEQYF
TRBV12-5,CASALAGGGYTF
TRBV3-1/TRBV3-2,CASSALEGTSADEYYEQYF
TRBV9,CASSSGTESYEQYF
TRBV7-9,CASSLKGDWTGNYEQYF
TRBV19,CASSIGAENEQFF
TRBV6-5,CASSPGGYYGYTF